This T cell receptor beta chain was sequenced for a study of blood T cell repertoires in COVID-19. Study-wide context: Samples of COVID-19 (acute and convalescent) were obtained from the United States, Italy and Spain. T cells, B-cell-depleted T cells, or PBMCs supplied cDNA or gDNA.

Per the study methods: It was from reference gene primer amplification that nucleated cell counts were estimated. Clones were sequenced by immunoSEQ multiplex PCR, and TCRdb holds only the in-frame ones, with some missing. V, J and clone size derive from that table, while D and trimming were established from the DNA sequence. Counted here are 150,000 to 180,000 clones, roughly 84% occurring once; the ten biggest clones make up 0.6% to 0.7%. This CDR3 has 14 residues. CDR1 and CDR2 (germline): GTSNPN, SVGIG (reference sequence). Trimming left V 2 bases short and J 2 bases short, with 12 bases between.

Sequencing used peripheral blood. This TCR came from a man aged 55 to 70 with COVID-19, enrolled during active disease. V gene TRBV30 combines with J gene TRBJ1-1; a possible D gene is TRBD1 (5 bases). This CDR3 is CAWSRQTVNTEAFF. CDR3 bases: TGTGCCTGGAGTCGTCAGACAGTTAACACTGAAGCTTTCTTT.